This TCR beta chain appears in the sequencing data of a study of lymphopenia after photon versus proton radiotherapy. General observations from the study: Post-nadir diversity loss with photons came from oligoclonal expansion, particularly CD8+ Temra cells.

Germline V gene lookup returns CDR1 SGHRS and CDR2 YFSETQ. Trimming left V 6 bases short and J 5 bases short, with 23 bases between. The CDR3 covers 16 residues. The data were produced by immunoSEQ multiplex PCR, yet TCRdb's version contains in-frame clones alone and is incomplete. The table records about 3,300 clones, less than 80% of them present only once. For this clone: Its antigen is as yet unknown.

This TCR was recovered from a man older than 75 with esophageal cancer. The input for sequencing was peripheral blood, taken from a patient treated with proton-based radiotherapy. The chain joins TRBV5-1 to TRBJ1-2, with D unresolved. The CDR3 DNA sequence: TGCGCCAGCACCCAAGCGGGTTCCTCAAATAGTTATGGCTACACCTTC. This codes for CASTQAGSSNSYGYTF.